The T cell receptor beta chain described here comes from a study of T cell repertoires in cytomegalovirus infection (dated by TCRdb to about 2019). Study-wide context: Donor HLA type was relevant to the analysis, as public TCR beta signatures indicated carriage of CMV infection together with the matching HLA type. Results the study describes overall, beyond this receptor: In the ex vivo response, HLA-C-restricted CMV-specific TCR beta clonotypes were dominant, and in two of eight donors the single most frequent clonotype came from this HLA-C-restricted group. Cumulative frequency of public TCR beta family members discriminated carriers of CMV infection plus the relevant HLA type in this cohort and an independent approximately 400-donor cohort.

The CDR3 sequence holds 15 residues, the cysteine and phenylalanine included. Just the 45-base CDR3 DNA is kept, in frame starting at base 1. V is cut back by 1 base and J by 6 bases, with 7 bases in the junction unmatched. According to the germline V gene, CDR1 reads SGHTA and CDR2 reads FQGNSA. Sequenced using an Illumina HiSeq 1500. TCRdb trimmed the raw reads at Q25, called clones with MiXCR and kept productive beta chains. Rows with one shared CDR3 protein collapse into an entry with the most common genes and DNA. The sample table shows around 260,000 distinct CDR3 sequences, and less than 9.5% are seen once. Around 16% of the sample comes from the top ten. This clonotype was detected ten times or more. Its antigen remains undetermined. No base qualities exist here, and no much larger clone lies one base off it.

The chain is encoded by TRBV7-2 joined to TRBJ1-2; 8 of the junction bases match TRBD1. Sequencing input: PBMCs. This TCR derives from a human donor in good health (CMV status not recorded). Some clones in this sample may be carry-over from other donors' samples. The CDR3 region reads CASSLVRTGLNGYTF. Here is the DNA: TGTGCCAGCAGCTTAGTCCGGACAGGGTTAAATGGCTACACCTTC.